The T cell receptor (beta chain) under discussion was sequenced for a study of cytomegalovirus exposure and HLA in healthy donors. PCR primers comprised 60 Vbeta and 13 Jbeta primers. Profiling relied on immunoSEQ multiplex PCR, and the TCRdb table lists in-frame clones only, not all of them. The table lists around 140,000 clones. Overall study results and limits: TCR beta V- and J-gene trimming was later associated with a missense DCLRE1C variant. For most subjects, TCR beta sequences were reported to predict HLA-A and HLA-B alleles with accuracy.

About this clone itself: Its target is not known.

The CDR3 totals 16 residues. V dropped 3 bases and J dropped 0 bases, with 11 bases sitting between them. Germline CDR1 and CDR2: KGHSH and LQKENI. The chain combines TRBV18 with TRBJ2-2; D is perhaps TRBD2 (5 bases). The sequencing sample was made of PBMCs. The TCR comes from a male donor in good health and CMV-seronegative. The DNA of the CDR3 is TGTGCCAGCTCACCTCTGAGCGGCCCGAACACCGGGGAGCTGTTTTTT. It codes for CASSPLSGPNTGELFF.